Presented here are 25 T cell receptor beta chains from one specimen sequenced in a study of T-cell memory formation after mild COVID-19. TCRdb re-analysed the 5' RACE reads in MiXCR, keeping a single row per CDR3 protein. The sample contains about 340,000 distinct CDR3 sequences, approximately 15% of which appear only once. Sequencing was carried out using PBMCs or a T cell subset sorted from them (not recorded which). The receptors shown here come from a man between 18 and 35 years old who had mild COVID-19 (a few samples of this study predate the infection). Cell type and time point are not known.

The CDR3 DNA sequence: TGTGCCAGCAGTTGGGGGCCGTATCATGATGGCTACACCTTC. This codes for CASSWGPYHDGYTF. J is TRBJ1-2 and V is TRBV12-3 or TRBV12-4; D is possibly TRBD1 (6 bases). V dropped 4 bases and J dropped 6 bases, with 15 bases sitting between them. This CDR3 region has 14 residues.

This clonotype was seen at least ten times. The chain's CDR3 is CSGLVRITDTQYF. Here the CDR3 DNA reads TGCAGTGGGCTAGTCCGTATCACAGATACGCAGTATTTT. This sequence joins TRBV20-1 and TRBJ2-3; the D is unclear. Per germline, CDR1 DFQATT and CDR2 SNEGSKA (reference sequence). The CDR3 has 13 residues. Trimming cost V 7 bases and J 2 bases, with 13 bases left between them.

In its sample, this clonotype was seen a few times. The CDR3 here is CASSLSGGSSYNEQFF. CDR3 nucleotide sequence: TGTGCCAGCAGCTTGTCGGGGGGGAGCTCCTACAATGAGCAGTTCTTC. The chain links TRBV5-6 to TRBJ2-1, with 8 bases aligning to TRBD2. Germline CDR1 SGHDT, CDR2 YYEEEE. J was trimmed by 0 bases and V by 1 base; bases with no gene match: 3. The CDR3 totals 16 residues.

The chain joins TRBV7-6 to TRBJ1-1, with unresolved D. Germline loops: CDR1 SGHVS, CDR2 FNYEAQ. V lost 5 bases and J 4 bases, leaving 14 bases between the germline ends. The CDR3 spans 14 residues. CDR3 bases: TGTGCCAGCAGCGAGACCCTTACCCCCACTGAAGCTTTCTTT. Amino acid sequence: CASSETLTPTEAFF.

The chain is built from TRBV12-3 or TRBV12-4 and TRBJ1-2; TRBD1 might be the D (5 bases). The CDR3 extends over 13 amino acids. V was trimmed by 6 bases and J by 4 bases, leaving 12 bases between them. CDR3 amino acids: CASSPRGGYGYTF. CDR3 coding DNA: TGTGCCAGCAGCCCGAGGGGCGGCTATGGCTACACCTTC.

The J gene is TRBJ2-5, the V gene TRBV15, with D unclear. CDR1 is LNHNV, CDR2 YYDKDF, per germline (reference sequence). The CDR3 spans 11 residues. V was cut by 8 bases and J by 5 bases, with 9 bases left in between. The CDR3 DNA follows: TGTGCCACCCAAGTAAAGGAGACCCAGTACTTC. Translated: CATQVKETQYF.

CDR3 bases: TGTGCCAGCAGCGTGGGTGGGACAGGGGTGTACGAGCAGTACGTC. Translating gives CASSVGGTGVYEQYV. The chain recombines TRBV11-2 with TRBJ2-7; TRBD1 matches 10 bases. The CDR3 is 15 residues long. J gave up 4 bases and V 5 bases, and 8 bases lay outside the gene matches. Germline loops: CDR1 SGHAT, CDR2 FQNNGV.

This clonotype was detected only a few times. CDR3 in amino acids: CASSQGVGGHEQFF. The DNA for the CDR3 is TGCGCCAGCAGCCAAGGAGTTGGCGGTCATGAGCAGTTCTTC. The chain is built from TRBV4-1 and TRBJ2-1, with D unresolved. The germline gives CDR1 MGHRA, CDR2 YSYEKL. The CDR3 covers 14 residues. V was shortened by 1 base and J by 8 bases, with 12 bases between the two germline ends.

The rearrangement uses TRBV4-3 and TRBJ1-2; D call uncertain. V lost 0 bases to trimming and J lost 7 bases, with 15 bases between them. CDR3 length equals 15 residues. Germline-derived CDR1 and CDR2 are LGHNA and YSLEER. CDR3: CASSQESGNYLGYTF. The CDR3 DNA reads as TGCGCCAGCAGCCAAGAATCGGGCAACTATCTTGGCTACACCTTC.

This clonotype was picked up a small number of times. This chain uses TRBV12-3 or TRBV12-4 with TRBJ2-3, with TRBD1 matching 11 bases. The CDR3 extends over 14 amino acids. After removal of 6 bases from V and 6 bases from J, the junction contained 5 bases not matched to a gene. CDR3 sequence: CASRTGQGADTQYF. The CDR3 bases are TGTGCCAGCAGGACCGGACAGGGGGCGGATACGCAGTATTTT.

This clonotype occurred a few times. V and J are TRBV4-1 and TRBJ2-5; D gene unclear. The CDR3 is made up of 16 amino acids. V was cut by 3 bases and J by 9 bases, with 23 bases left in between. Looked up from germline, CDR1 is MGHRA and CDR2 is YSYEKL. The CDR3 spells CASSQKEGFGETAQYF. The DNA for the CDR3 is TGCGCCAGCAGCCAGAAAGAAGGATTTGGGGAAACGGCCCAGTACTTC.

This clonotype came up a few times. This chain uses TRBV6-1 with TRBJ1-1, with D uncertain. V lost 6 bases, J lost 2 bases, and 7 bases lay in between. The CDR3 is made up of 12 amino acids. Germline V gene data show CDR1 as MNHNS and CDR2 as SASEGT. Here the CDR3 reads CASSHSNTEAFF. The CDR3 bases are TGTGCCAGCAGCCACAGCAACACTGAAGCTTTCTTT.

This clonotype was recorded only once. CDR3 in amino acids: CSARTPNTGELFF. CDR3 nucleotides: TGCAGTGCCAGGACACCGAACACCGGGGAGCTGTTTTTT. V is TRBV20-1 and J is TRBJ2-2, with D tentatively TRBD1 (5 bases). V was cut by 6 bases and J by 0 bases, with 8 bases left in between. This CDR3 has 13 residues. The germline CDR1 and CDR2 sequences are DFQATT and SNEGSKA (reference sequence).

This clonotype has more than one count but fewer than ten. The rearrangement uses TRBV11-2 and TRBJ2-1; tentatively, D is TRBD1 (6 bases). V lost 4 bases to trimming and J lost 10 bases, with 17 bases between them. The CDR3 extends over 14 amino acids. CDR1 and CDR2 from the germline V gene are SGHAT and FQNNGV. The CDR3 nucleotides read TGTGCCAGCAGCTCCAGATCCGAGGGGGACGAGCAGTTCTTC. This sequence encodes CASSSRSEGDEQFF.

The chain uses TRBV4-1 and TRBJ2-1; perhaps TRBD1 as D (6 bases). The CDR3 is 15 residues long. Trimming pared 1 base from V and 7 bases from J, leaving 14 bases between. Germline-derived CDR1 and CDR2 are MGHRA and YSYEKL. The CDR3 DNA reads TGCGCCAGCAGCCAAGGTGGGGGCCTCGCGAATGAGCAGTTCTTC. This codes for CASSQGGGLANEQFF.

This clonotype was detected only a few times. This chain uses TRBV9 with TRBJ2-1; D unclear. V was cut by 4 bases and J by 5 bases, with 16 bases left in between. Germline V CDR1 and CDR2: SGDLS, YYNGEE. There are 15 residues in the CDR3. The CDR3 spells CASSHEAGRDNEQFF. The DNA for the CDR3 is TGTGCCAGCAGCCACGAGGCAGGCCGTGACAATGAGCAGTTCTTC.

This chain connects TRBV4-2 to TRBJ2-1, with 12 positions matching TRBD1. Losses at the gene ends were 4 bases for V and 7 bases for J; bases not matched to a gene: 8. Looked up from germline, CDR1 is LGHNA and CDR2 is YNFKEQ. This CDR3 spans 16 amino acids. The CDR3 coding sequence is TGTGCCAGCAGCCCACCGGGACAGGGGGCTCATAATGAGCAGTTCTTC. Translating gives CASSPPGQGAHNEQFF.

A few counts support this clonotype. This chain links TRBV7-9 with TRBJ2-1; D perhaps matches TRBD1 (6 bases). V was clipped by 7 bases and J by 4 bases, with 11 bases between them. The CDR3 runs 13 residues. Germline CDR1 SEHNR, CDR2 FQNEAQ (reference sequence). CDR3 nucleotide sequence: TGTGCCAGCAAGCGACAGGAATACAATGAGCAGTTCTTC. Translation: CASKRQEYNEQFF.

This clonotype came up a few times. The chain uses TRBV14 and TRBJ2-1; D perhaps matches TRBD1 (5 bases). The CDR3 has 18 amino acids. The V and J ends lost 1 base and 7 bases respectively, with 23 bases between them. The V gene's germline CDR1 is SGHDN and CDR2 FVKESK. CDR3 nucleotide sequence: TGTGCCAGCAGCCAAGTTCAGGGAAGCATCCCTCTTTTGAATGAGCAGTTCTTC. As protein: CASSQVQGSIPLLNEQFF.

This chain joins TRBV3-1 and TRBJ2-5, with D tentatively TRBD2 (6 bases). Germline-derived CDR1 and CDR2 are LGHDT and YNNKEL (reference sequence). The CDR3 has 15 residues. V shed 0 bases and J shed 5 bases, with 13 bases lying between them. In DNA form, the CDR3 reads TGTGCCAGCAGCCAAGATGGAGGGGCCGGGGAGACCCAGTACTTC. It yields the protein CASSQDGGAGETQYF.

A few counts support this clonotype. The chain links TRBV6-2 or TRBV6-3 to TRBJ1-6; no clear D. This CDR3 is 14 amino acids long. V lost 4 bases, J lost 1 base, and 5 bases lay in between. Germline CDR1 reads MNHEY; CDR2 reads SVGEGT. In DNA form, the CDR3 reads TGTGCCAGCAGTTGGGTTTCCTATAATTCACCCCTCCACTTT. It is translated as CASSWVSYNSPLHF.

This clonotype occurred a few times. The rearrangement links TRBV6-6 to TRBJ1-6; the D gene is possibly TRBD1 (5 bases). There are 17 residues in the CDR3. Germline V gives CDR1 MNHNY, CDR2 SVGAGI (reference sequence). The V end lost 5 bases, the J end lost 0 bases, and 14 bases lay between the germline ends. CDR3 bases: TGTGCCAGCAGTCTTGATTGGGGGAGCTCCTATAATTCACCCCTCCACTTT. Amino acid sequence: CASSLDWGSSYNSPLHF.

This clonotype was counted ten times or more. For the CDR3, the DNA is TGTGCCAGCACCCTAGGGGTTGTGGGGATTAATCAGCCCCAGCATTTT. This encodes CASTLGVVGINQPQHF. This sequence joins TRBV7-8 and TRBJ1-5; a possible D gene is TRBD1 (5 bases). V was clipped by 7 bases and J by 4 bases, with 20 bases between them. The CDR3 is 16 amino acids. Germline-derived CDR1 and CDR2 are SGHVS and FQNEAQ.

This clonotype was observed many times. The genes are TRBV21-1 and TRBJ2-2. TRBV21-1 is a pseudogene locus. CDR3 length: 11 residues. The CDR3, as DNA: TGTGCCAGCAGGTCGAGCGGGGAGCTGTTTTTT. Translating gives CASRSSGELFF.

This clonotype has ten or more counts. The rearrangement links TRBV7-9 to TRBJ1-1; TRBD1 matches 7 bases. CDR3 length: 15 amino acids. From germline, CDR1 is SEHNR and CDR2 FQNEAQ (reference sequence). The ends lost 2 bases at V and 8 bases at J; junction bases unmatched: 11. CDR3 sequence reads: CASSLRDSGESEAFF. The CDR3 DNA sequence: TGTGCCAGCAGCTTACGGGACAGTGGTGAATCGGAAGCTTTCTTT.